The 10 T cell receptor beta chains given below trace back to one sample, sequenced in a study of blood T cell repertoires in COVID-19. Clones were read by immunoSEQ multiplex PCR, and TCRdb kept only the in-frame ones, dropping some. The table shows about 400,000 clones, with 80% to 90% occurring only once. What was sequenced was PBMCs or T cells enriched from blood (not recorded which). All receptors derive from a woman aged 45-65 years who had recovered from COVID-19.

This clone was recorded only once. V is TRBV28 and J is TRBJ1-3; TRBD1 might be the D (5 bases). Per germline, CDR1 MDHEN and CDR2 SYDVKM. The length of the CDR3 is 16 residues. Trimming took 3 bases from V and 0 from J, leaving 12 bases between them. The CDR3 DNA reads as TGTGCCAGCAGTTTCGGGGGGACGCCCTCTGGAAACACCATATATTTT. Residues: CASSFGGTPSGNTIYF.

The chain is built from TRBV6-5 and TRBJ1-6; D remains unclear. The CDR3 covers 15 residues. The germline V gene encodes CDR1 MNHEY and CDR2 SVGAGI. Trimming removed 0 bases at V and 5 bases at J, with 8 bases between. The CDR3 bases are TGTGCCAGCAGTTACTCAAACAGTAATAATTCACCCCTCCACTTT. Translating gives CASSYSNSNNSPLHF.

The chain carries TRBV19 and TRBJ1-2, with D perhaps TRBD1 (6 bases). V lost 5 bases to trimming and J lost 4 bases, with 14 bases between them. The CDR3 totals 14 residues. CDR1 is LNHDA and CDR2 is SQIVND in the germline V gene (reference sequence). CDR3 in DNA: TGTGCCAGTAGTTATAATCAGGGGATCTATGGCTACACCTTC. The encoded protein is CASSYNQGIYGYTF. Complete variable domain (other parts from reference TRBV19 and TRBJ1-2): DGGITQSPKYLFRKEGQNVTLSCEQNLNHDAMYWYRQDPGQGLRLIYYSQIVNDFQKGDIAEGYSVSREKKESFPLTVTSAQKNPTAFYLCASSYNQGIYGYTFGSGTRLTVV.

This clone was recorded a few times. The V gene is TRBV2, the J gene TRBJ1-3, with no clear D. Germline assignment: CDR1 SNHLY and CDR2 FYNNEI. CDR3 length equals 14 residues. The V end was cut by 6 bases, the J end by 3 bases, with 12 bases between. This CDR3 reads CASSQEVFGNTIYF. The CDR3 DNA reads TGTGCCAGCAGCCAAGAGGTTTTTGGAAACACCATATATTTT.

V usage is TRBV5-5 and J usage is TRBJ2-5; TRBD2 might be the D (5 bases). The CDR3 is 15 amino acids. Germline V lookup: CDR1 SGHKS, CDR2 YYEKEE (reference sequence). The V end lost 0 bases, the J end lost 5 bases, and 14 bases lay between the germline ends. DNA of the CDR3: TGTGCCAGCAGCTTGGGGAGGTCAGGATTTGAGACCCAGTACTTC. Its translation: CASSLGRSGFETQYF.

The chain couples TRBV28 to TRBJ1-2; no definite D call. Trimming removed 8 bases from V and 5 bases from J, with 12 bases in between. The germline V gene has CDR1 MDHEN and CDR2 SYDVKM. The CDR3 sequence is 12 residues long. CDR3: CASCRAGYGYTF. In nucleotides, the CDR3 is TGTGCCAGCTGCCGCGCGGGTTATGGCTACACCTTC.

The rearrangement uses TRBV3-1 (or the pseudogene TRBV3-2) and TRBJ2-3; D call uncertain. CDR1 is LGHDT and CDR2 is YNNKEL in the germline V gene (reference sequence). The V and J ends lost 5 bases and 8 bases respectively, with 8 bases between them. This CDR3 is built from 11 residues. The CDR3 reads CASSFTGTQYF. Here the CDR3 DNA reads TGTGCCAGCAGCTTCACGGGTACGCAGTATTTT.

The CDR3 protein is CSAAGTALNTEAFF. In nucleotides, the CDR3 is TGCAGCGCCGCGGGGACGGCCTTGAACACTGAAGCTTTCTTT. The chain joins TRBV29-1 to TRBJ1-1; perhaps TRBD1 as D (5 bases). Per germline, CDR1 SQVTM and CDR2 ANQGSEA. The CDR3 covers 14 residues. V was trimmed by 7 bases and J by 0 bases, leaving 15 bases between them.

Regarding this clone: Other DNA sequences in the same sample also yield this CDR3. V is TRBV30 and J is TRBJ2-2, with D unresolved. V lost 2 bases, J lost 5 bases, and 6 bases lay in between. The CDR3 spans 12 residues. In germline, CDR1 is GTSNPN, CDR2 SVGIG (reference sequence). CDR3 coding DNA: TGTGCCTGGAGTCCCTTGACCGGGGAGCTGTTTTTT. Translating it yields CAWSPLTGELFF.

This clone was seen just once. This chain links TRBV5-1 with TRBJ1-3; D is unresolved. The CDR3 is 16 residues long. Germline assignment: CDR1 SGHRS and CDR2 YFSETQ. V lost 0 bases and J 0 bases, leaving 10 bases between the germline ends. The CDR3 sequence: CASSLDPSGSGNTIYF. DNA for the CDR3: TGCGCCAGCAGCTTGGATCCTTCGGGCTCTGGAAACACCATATATTTT.